Listed below are T cell receptor beta chains from one sample, sequenced in a study of blood T cell repertoires in COVID-19. Repertoires were generated with immunoSEQ multiplex PCR, while TCRdb's copy carries only in-frame clones and drops some. The sample yields a few hundred thousand clones, 90% to 95% seen once. Source material: PBMCs or T cells enriched from blood (not recorded which). These receptors were obtained from a woman aged 40 to 49 who had been exposed to COVID-19. Both conserved end residues are trimmed from each CDR3. Fields, in order: CDR3 length, V gene, J gene, D gene, CDR3 protein. D genes are given only for firm matches.

10	TRBV11-3	TRBJ2-5	NA	ASSLRVETQY
13	TRBV30	TRBJ1-5	NA	AWSEGQARGQPQH
14	TRBV25-1	TRBJ1-2	NA	ASSDQHGGTLYGYT
12	TRBV7-3	TRBJ1-1	NA	ASSLTGGNTEAF
14	TRBV11-3	TRBJ2-1	NA	ASSSLGGVTYNEQF
14	TRBV5-1	TRBJ1-4	NA	ASSPSRRGSNEKLF
15	TRBV9	TRBJ2-2	NA	ASSVGPSASGTGELF
11	TRBV7-9	TRBJ1-2	NA	ASSLDGDSAYT
13	TRBV9	TRBJ2-5	TRBD2	ASSVTSGGFETQY
11	TRBV2	TRBJ1-4	NA	ATRPSYGEKLF
10	TRBV3-1/TRBV3-2	TRBJ1-1	TRBD1	ASSRQDRGAF
13	TRBV11-3	TRBJ1-1	NA	ASSTRTHMNTEAF
13	TRBV24-1	TRBJ2-3	NA	ATSDPTPGLNTQY
13	TRBV7-3	TRBJ2-7	NA	ASSLTPGGTYEQY
14	TRBV27	TRBJ1-4	NA	ASTPSRGVPNEKLF
12	TRBV10-1	TRBJ1-4	TRBD1	ASSEDRGNEKLF
13	TRBV2	TRBJ2-7	TRBD1	ASSDRRWTGGEQY
10	TRBV29-1	TRBJ2-5	NA	SGMTQQETQY
12	TRBV27	TRBJ1-1	NA	ASSYPGRGTEAF
13	TRBV13	TRBJ2-2	NA	ASSARGRNTGELF
11	TRBV19	TRBJ1-5	NA	ASKQGRYQPQH
14	TRBV19	TRBJ2-1	NA	ASSIIRLVSYNEQF
13	TRBV7-2	TRBJ1-4	TRBD1	ASSPQTGTGEKLF
13	TRBV9	TRBJ1-1	NA	ASSSTGQVGTEAF
13	TRBV7-6	TRBJ1-6	NA	ARVGRSSYNSPLH
12	TRBV5-4	TRBJ1-5	NA	ASSLRGSNQPQH
11	TRBV7-2	TRBJ1-1	NA	ASSLGRTAEAF
13	TRBV3-1/TRBV3-2	TRBJ2-3	TRBD2	ASSQELAGADTQY
15	TRBV7-9	TRBJ2-3	TRBD1	ASSRYSGTGGRDTQY
12	TRBV5-1	TRBJ1-1	NA	ASSKDTLNTEAF
10	TRBV2	TRBJ1-1	NA	ASWQGSTEAF
19	TRBV9	TRBJ1-3	TRBD1	ASSVEGFPGQGRGSGNTIY
13	TRBV7-2	TRBJ2-3	NA	ASSLVAGSTDTQY
12	TRBV7-2	TRBJ1-1	TRBD1	ASSRDRGHTEAF
13	TRBV24-1	TRBJ2-3	NA	ATSDLPTVSDTQY
13	TRBV2	TRBJ1-2	TRBD1	ASSRTTGELGGYT
13	TRBV19	TRBJ2-7	TRBD2	ASSRTSGWGYEQY
12	TRBV5-4	TRBJ1-3	TRBD1	ASSVGQVSDTIY
11	TRBV12-3/TRBV12-4	TRBJ2-5	NA	ASRRDAGGTQY
11	TRBV2	TRBJ1-1	NA	ASNPSWGAEAF
20	TRBV7-8	TRBJ1-5	NA	ASSLAVFQGVQWAVSNQPQH
11	TRBV7-6	TRBJ1-2	NA	ASSLGRGYGYT
11	TRBV19	TRBJ1-2	NA	ASSITVEYGYT
13	TRBV5-4	TRBJ2-2	NA	ASSNPGHNTGELF
12	TRBV24-1	TRBJ2-7	TRBD1	ATSDGTGAYEQY
13	TRBV6-4	TRBJ2-7	NA	ASSSVAGWGYEQY
12	TRBV2	TRBJ1-1	NA	ASRDHRLNTEAF
15	TRBV4-3	TRBJ1-2	TRBD1	ASSQELGSTGGYGYT
11	TRBV15	TRBJ2-5	TRBD1	ATSRDRGETQY
14	TRBV5-4	TRBJ2-2	NA	ASSLEVTADTGELF
15	TRBV7-9	TRBJ1-3	TRBD1	ASSPRTGGSLGNTIY
11	TRBV5-6	TRBJ1-2	TRBD1	ASSLRGRDGYT
12	TRBV6-4	TRBJ2-1	TRBD1	ASSETGEVSEQF
7	TRBV12-3/TRBV12-4	TRBJ1-2	NA	ATSGGYT